Listed here are 15 T cell receptor beta chains from one sample, sequenced in a study of post-analysis software for immune sequencing data. Study conclusions and caveats: Patients showed TRBV5-6, TRBV5-1 and TRBV20-1 among five TRBV segments more frequent than in controls.

The TCR beta cDNA libraries contained unique molecular identifiers. TCRdb fed the PCR reads into MiXCR, producing one record per CDR3 protein. This table holds hundreds of thousands of distinct CDR3 sequences, roughly 30% found once. Their specific antigens are unknown. The sequenced sample was blood. The receptors derive from a girl aged 10 to 17 with multiple sclerosis.

As concerns this clonotype: At one end, the junction sequence differs from germline, possibly due to a read error. The genes are TRBV15 and TRBJ1-2, with 8 positions matching TRBD1. CDR1 is LNHNV, CDR2 YYDKDF, per germline (reference sequence). The CDR3 is 14 amino acids. CDR3 residues: CATRRLRGTGGYTF. The CDR3 nucleotides are TGTGCCACCCGCAGATTGAGGGGGACAGGCGGCTACACCTTC.

This clonotype was found a few times. The V and J genes are TRBV7-2 and TRBJ1-2, with D maybe TRBD1 (5 bases). Between the trimmed V and J ends, which lost 5 bases and 2 bases, there was a span of 9 bases. The V gene's germline CDR1 is SGHTA and CDR2 FQGNSA. The CDR3 loop spans 13 amino acids. The CDR3 region is CASSRGRNYGYTF. CDR3 in DNA: TGTGCCAGCAGCAGGGGACGGAACTATGGCTACACCTTC.

The chain combines TRBV28 with TRBJ1-1, with D unclear. This CDR3 spans 14 amino acids. Germline CDR1 is MDHEN and CDR2 is SYDVKM. Trimming shortened V by 3 bases and J by 0 bases, and 8 bases separated the two germline ends. The CDR3 nucleotides read TGTGCCAGCAGTTTGTTTAGGGTGAACACTGAAGCTTTCTTT. It translates to CASSLFRVNTEAFF.

The chain links TRBV6-5 to TRBJ1-1, with D perhaps TRBD1 (5 bases). CDR1 and CDR2 from the germline V gene are MNHEY and SVGAGI. V was trimmed by 7 bases and J by 2 bases, leaving 11 bases between them. This CDR3 spans 13 amino acids. The CDR3 reads CASKRGKNTEAFF. DNA of the CDR3: TGTGCCAGCAAAAGGGGAAAAAACACTGAAGCTTTCTTT.

This clonotype was seen a few times. The genes are TRBV29-1 and TRBJ2-7, with TRBD1 identical over 7 bases. Germline CDR1 reads SQVTM; CDR2 reads ANQGSEA. The CDR3 totals 14 residues. V dropped 6 bases and J dropped 1; count of bases not matched to a gene: 9. CDR3 sequence reads: CSVNLRDSSYEQYF. CDR3 nucleotides: TGCAGCGTCAACCTCCGGGACAGTTCCTACGAGCAGTACTTC.

The chain has TRBV9 and TRBJ2-3; 13 bases map to TRBD2. The CDR3 runs to 15 residues. After removal of 4 bases from V and 4 bases from J, the junction contained 3 bases not matched to a gene. The germline gives CDR1 SGDLS, CDR2 YYNGEE. CDR3 sequence reads: CASSTSGGAADTQYF. The CDR3, as DNA: TGTGCCAGCAGCACTAGCGGGGGGGCTGCAGATACGCAGTATTTT.

This clonotype was observed a few times. V gene TRBV4-1 combines with J gene TRBJ1-1; 7 bases map to TRBD1. Trimming cost V 5 bases and J 1 base; bases outside gene matches: 10. The CDR3 contains 16 residues. CDR1 is MGHRA and CDR2 is YSYEKL in the germline V gene. CDR3 sequence reads: CASSYRGGGGNTEAFF. CDR3 in DNA: TGCGCCAGCAGCTACAGGGGCGGGGGTGGGAACACTGAAGCTTTCTTT.

The genes are TRBV29-1 and TRBJ2-5; TRBD1 aligns across 8 bases. J was trimmed by 11 bases and V by 6 bases; bases with no gene match: 11. CDR1 and CDR2 from the germline V gene are SQVTM and ANQGSEA. CDR3 size: 12 residues. The CDR3 DNA sequence: TGCAGCGTGCGGGACAGGCTCAACAAGCAGTACTTC. This sequence encodes CSVRDRLNKQYF.

The gene calls are TRBV3-1 and TRBJ2-3; D possibly corresponds to TRBD1 (5 bases). Trimming took off 0 bases at V and 4 bases at J, with 14 bases between the two ends. CDR3 length: 16 residues. Germline V gene data show CDR1 as LGHDT and CDR2 as YNNKEL (reference sequence). CDR3 in DNA: TGTGCCAGCAGCCAAGATCCGCAGGGCGCGGCAGATACGCAGTATTTT. Its protein is CASSQDPQGAADTQYF.

This clonotype showed up just a few times. The V gene is TRBV12-3 or TRBV12-4, the J gene TRBJ2-1; 8 bases map to TRBD2. The CDR3 length is 16 residues. J was trimmed by 5 bases and V by 1 base; bases with no gene match: 7. The CDR3 region is CASSLGRLAGNNEQFF. Here the CDR3 DNA reads TGTGCCAGCAGTTTAGGTCGGCTAGCGGGCAACAATGAGCAGTTCTTC.

This sequence joins TRBV27 and TRBJ2-3; D possibly corresponds to TRBD2 (6 bases). Germline CDR1 MNHEY, CDR2 SMNVEV (reference sequence). Trimming removed 3 bases from V and 8 bases from J, with 12 bases in between. This CDR3 spans 13 amino acids. The CDR3 spells CASSFAGGTTQYF. The CDR3 DNA reads as TGTGCCAGCAGTTTTGCGGGCGGGACTACGCAGTATTTT.

This chain connects TRBV7-2 to TRBJ1-2; D gene unclear. Looked up from germline, CDR1 is SGHTA and CDR2 is FQGNSA. CDR3 size: 13 residues. V gave up 5 bases and J gave up 4 bases, with 11 bases separating them. The CDR3 region is CASSPAPLYGYTF. The CDR3, as DNA: TGTGCCAGCAGCCCCGCACCACTCTATGGCTACACCTTC. The full variable domain, its missing parts supplied by reference TRBV7-2 and TRBJ1-2, is GAGVSQSPSNKVTEKGKDVELRCDPISGHTALYWYRQSLGQGLEFLIYFQGNSAPDKSGLPSDRFSAERTGGSVSTLTIQRTQQEDSAVYLCASSPAPLYGYTFGSGTRLTVV.

The chain carries TRBV15 and TRBJ2-7; TRBD1 aligns across 10 bases. CDR3 length equals 14 residues. V trimming: 11 bases; J trimming: 5 bases; junction bases outside the gene matches: 12. Germline values: CDR1 LNHNV, CDR2 YYDKDF (reference sequence). CDR3 loop: CAPGETGQGNEQYF. In DNA, the CDR3 is TGTGCCCCAGGGGAAACGGGACAGGGGAACGAGCAGTACTTC.

This clonotype was counted between two and nine times. The chain carries TRBV29-1 and TRBJ1-1; TRBD1 aligns across 11 bases. The CDR3 runs to 13 residues. The V segment lost 7 bases and the J segment 1 base; nucleotides outside the gene matches: 2. CDR1 is SQVTM and CDR2 is ANQGSEA in the germline V gene. The DNA of the CDR3 is TGCAGCGGAGGGACAGGGGGGAACACTGAAGCTTTCTTT. Protein product: CSGGTGGNTEAFF.

In this sample, this clonotype turned up a few times. The gene calls are TRBV5-1 and TRBJ1-1; D not certain. Looked up from germline, CDR1 is SGHRS and CDR2 is YFSETQ. The V and J ends lost 2 bases and 1 base respectively, with 6 bases between them. This CDR3 contains 13 residues. The CDR3 nucleotides are TGCGCCAGCAGCTTATTCGAGAACACTGAAGCTTTCTTT. Translation gives CASSLFENTEAFF. Full variable domain (remainder filled in from reference TRBV5-1 and TRBJ1-1): KAGVTQTPRYLIKTRGQQVTLSCSPISGHRSVSWYQQTPGQGLQFLFEYFSETQRNKGNFPGRFSGRQFSNSRSEMNVSTLELGDSALYLCASSLFENTEAFFGQGTRLTVV.